The 3 T cell receptor beta chains presented below share a single source sample, sequenced in a study of blood T cells in healthy people across ages. Primed by a sample-barcoded 5' primer and a J-beta primer mix, a second PCR proceeded for 7 to 11 cycles. One entry per CDR3 protein results from TCRdb running MiXCR on the 5' RACE reads. The sample includes 600,000 or so distinct CDR3 sequences, roughly 43% of them seen just once. The sample was blood. Receptors originate from a man aged 80 or over in good health.

This clonotype was counted a single time. The chain is built from TRBV2 and TRBJ1-1; weak D call: TRBD1 (5 bases). Trimming left V 3 bases short and J 3 bases short, with 14 bases between. The CDR3 loop spans 15 amino acids. Germline loops: CDR1 SNHLY, CDR2 FYNNEI. The CDR3 region has the DNA TGTGCCAGCAGTGACCCTGGTGGGGCTGACACTGAAGCTTTCTTT. Amino acid sequence: CASSDPGGADTEAFF.

The rearrangement uses TRBV4-2 and TRBJ2-5; tentative D call: TRBD2 (5 bases). The J call is doubtful: the DNA matches TRBJ2-7 better. This CDR3 is built from 14 residues. Germline V gene data show CDR1 as LGHNA and CDR2 as YNFKEQ. CDR3 DNA sequence: TGTGCCAGCAGCCAAGCGGGAACCGGGTACGAGCAGTACTTC. It encodes CASSQAGTGYEQYF.

This clonotype was detected only a few times. The rearrangement uses TRBV3-1 and TRBJ2-1; TRBD1 or TRBD2 may be the D gene (5 bases each). CDR1 and CDR2 (germline): LGHDT, YNNKEL (reference sequence). The V end was cut by 2 bases, the J end by 7 bases, with 15 bases between. The CDR3 has 15 residues. The CDR3 spells CASSQWGGRRNEQFF. In nucleotides, the CDR3 is TGTGCCAGCAGCCAATGGGGCGGTCGGAGGAATGAGCAGTTCTTC.